A selection of T cell receptor beta chains follows, all from one sample in a study of cytomegalovirus exposure and HLA in healthy donors. Using immunoSEQ multiplex PCR, the repertoire was profiled, and TCRdb retains in-frame clones only, with some absent. The sample lists roughly 130,000 clones; 75% to 90% were seen once. The specimen was PBMCs. The source of these receptors is a male donor in good health and CMV-seronegative. Each CDR3 is given with its conserved first and last residue. Fields, in order: V gene, D gene, clone size, J gene, CDR3 DNA, CDR3 protein. The D gene is left open where the match is weak. Rows give clone size only sometimes, using once, few, many, or a class for an expanded clone.

v_call: TRBV6-1
d_call: .
clone_size: .
j_call: TRBJ1-1
cdr3_nt: TGTGCCAGCAGTGCCAGGACTATGGGGAACACTGAAGCTTTCTTT
cdr3_aa: CASSARTMGNTEAFF

v_call: TRBV4-3
d_call: .
clone_size: .
j_call: TRBJ2-7
cdr3_nt: TGCGCCAGCAGCCAGCGAAGGGGATGGGAGCAGTACTTC
cdr3_aa: CASSQRRGWEQYF

v_call: TRBV5-4
d_call: .
clone_size: few
j_call: TRBJ2-1
cdr3_nt: TGTGCCAGCAGCTCTACAGCAGGGTCCTACAATGAGCAGTTCTTC
cdr3_aa: CASSSTAGSYNEQFF

v_call: TRBV5-8
d_call: TRBD1
clone_size: .
j_call: TRBJ2-6
cdr3_nt: TGTGCCAGCAGCTCCGGGGACAGGGCGACTGGGGCCAACGGCCTGACTTTC
cdr3_aa: CASSSGDRATGANGLTF

v_call: TRBV27
d_call: TRBD1
clone_size: few
j_call: TRBJ1-1
cdr3_nt: TGTGCCAGCAGTTTATCGCGGACAGGGACGCACACTGAAGCTTTCTTT
cdr3_aa: CASSLSRTGTHTEAFF

v_call: TRBV6-1
d_call: TRBD1
clone_size: once
j_call: TRBJ2-7
cdr3_nt: TGTGCCAGCAGCTTCGCGACAGGGAGCTCCTACGAGCAGTACTTC
cdr3_aa: CASSFATGSSYEQYF

v_call: TRBV7-2
d_call: .
clone_size: .
j_call: TRBJ1-3
cdr3_nt: TGTGCCAGCAGCTTAGCGTCGGGATTCTCTGGAAACACCATATATTTT
cdr3_aa: CASSLASGFSGNTIYF

v_call: TRBV15
d_call: .
clone_size: .
j_call: TRBJ2-3
cdr3_nt: TGTGCCACCAGCAGAGACTCCACCGCACTAGCAGCAGATACGCAGTATTTT
cdr3_aa: CATSRDSTALAADTQYF

v_call: TRBV11-2
d_call: .
clone_size: large
j_call: TRBJ1-2
cdr3_nt: TGTGCCAGCAGCTTAGATTACAGGGATCGGCATGGCTACACCTTC
cdr3_aa: CASSLDYRDRHGYTF

v_call: TRBV29-1
d_call: .
clone_size: .
j_call: TRBJ1-2
cdr3_nt: TGCAGCGTTGAAGATCCCGTCAGTAACTATGGCTACACCTTC
cdr3_aa: CSVEDPVSNYGYTF

v_call: TRBV5-6
d_call: TRBD1
clone_size: .
j_call: TRBJ1-4
cdr3_nt: TGTGCCAGCAGCTCCCCGGGACAGGGGGCGGCTAATGAAAAACTGTTTTTT
cdr3_aa: CASSSPGQGAANEKLFF

v_call: TRBV2
d_call: .
clone_size: once
j_call: TRBJ1-3
cdr3_nt: TGTGCCAGCAGTGAAGCGAGGACAGGAAACACCATATATTTT
cdr3_aa: CASSEARTGNTIYF

v_call: TRBV10-3
d_call: TRBD2
clone_size: .
j_call: TRBJ2-1
cdr3_nt: TGTGCCATCAGCGGGACTAGCGGGAATGAGCAGTTCTTC
cdr3_aa: CAISGTSGNEQFF

v_call: TRBV7-9
d_call: .
clone_size: once
j_call: TRBJ2-5
cdr3_nt: TGTGCCAGCAGCTTAATGGCGGCCCAAGAGACCCAGTACTTC
cdr3_aa: CASSLMAAQETQYF

v_call: TRBV18
d_call: TRBD2
clone_size: .
j_call: TRBJ2-1
cdr3_nt: TGTGCCAGCTCACCACCTTCGGCACTAGCGGGCTCCTACAATGAGCAGTTCTTC
cdr3_aa: CASSPPSALAGSYNEQFF

v_call: TRBV28
d_call: .
clone_size: .
j_call: TRBJ2-1
cdr3_nt: TGTGCCAGCAGTTTGGGTTTGGGGAGGACCTCCTACAATGAGCAGTTCTTC
cdr3_aa: CASSLGLGRTSYNEQFF

v_call: TRBV2
d_call: .
clone_size: .
j_call: TRBJ1-2
cdr3_nt: TGTGCCAGCGAAACAGGGCCCTATGGCTACACCTTC
cdr3_aa: CASETGPYGYTF

v_call: TRBV27
d_call: .
clone_size: .
j_call: TRBJ2-2
cdr3_nt: TGTGCCAGCAGTTTCAGGGTGACCGGGGAGCTGTTTTTT
cdr3_aa: CASSFRVTGELFF

v_call: TRBV5-1
d_call: .
clone_size: .
j_call: TRBJ2-2
cdr3_nt: TGCGCCAGCAGCTTTGGGGCAGGTTACACCGGGGAGCTGTTTTTT
cdr3_aa: CASSFGAGYTGELFF

v_call: TRBV19
d_call: .
clone_size: .
j_call: TRBJ1-4
cdr3_nt: TGTGCCAGTAGTATTTCGGGGGTTCCTAATGAAAAACTGTTTTTT
cdr3_aa: CASSISGVPNEKLFF

v_call: TRBV7-2
d_call: TRBD1
clone_size: .
j_call: TRBJ2-1
cdr3_nt: TGTGCCAGCAGCTTAGGACAGGGAAGAAACAATGAGCAGTTCTTC
cdr3_aa: CASSLGQGRNNEQFF

v_call: TRBV13
d_call: .
clone_size: .
j_call: TRBJ1-1
cdr3_nt: TGTGCCAGCAGCTTACTGGGAGACACTGAAGCTTTCTTT
cdr3_aa: CASSLLGDTEAFF

v_call: TRBV7-9
d_call: .
clone_size: .
j_call: TRBJ2-5
cdr3_nt: TGTGCCAGCAGCTCCGGGGGGCACCAAGAGACCCAGTACTTC
cdr3_aa: CASSSGGHQETQYF

v_call: TRBV30
d_call: .
clone_size: .
j_call: TRBJ1-1
cdr3_nt: TGTGCCTGGAGCAACGGACAGAAGTACACTGAAGCTTTCTTT
cdr3_aa: CAWSNGQKYTEAFF

v_call: TRBV30
d_call: .
clone_size: .
j_call: TRBJ2-6
cdr3_nt: TGTGCCTGGAGTGTACTCCGCGTCCTGACTTTC
cdr3_aa: CAWSVLRVLTF

v_call: TRBV9
d_call: .
clone_size: .
j_call: TRBJ1-4
cdr3_nt: TGTGCCAGCAGCGTAGCGGGTGCAACTAATGAAAAACTGTTTTTT
cdr3_aa: CASSVAGATNEKLFF

v_call: TRBV2
d_call: TRBD1
clone_size: .
j_call: TRBJ1-1
cdr3_nt: TGTGCCAGCAGTGTCCTGGACAGGGTGGACACTGAAGCTTTCTTT
cdr3_aa: CASSVLDRVDTEAFF

v_call: TRBV7-2
d_call: .
clone_size: once
j_call: TRBJ2-7
cdr3_nt: TGTGCCAGCAGCTTAGGTATTAGCTCCTACGAGCAGTACTTC
cdr3_aa: CASSLGISSYEQYF

v_call: TRBV25-1
d_call: TRBD2
clone_size: .
j_call: TRBJ2-3
cdr3_nt: TGTGCCAGCAGTGAATCCGGGTCTAGCGGTAGCACAGATACGCAGTATTTT
cdr3_aa: CASSESGSSGSTDTQYF

v_call: TRBV5-4
d_call: .
clone_size: .
j_call: TRBJ2-6
cdr3_nt: TGTGCCAGCAGCGAGGATCTGGGGGCCAACGTCCTGACTTTC
cdr3_aa: CASSEDLGANVLTF

v_call: TRBV2
d_call: TRBD2
clone_size: .
j_call: TRBJ2-1
cdr3_nt: TGTGCCAGCAGTGACATCCAACCTAGCGGGAGGGCCATATGGGAGCAGTTCTTC
cdr3_aa: CASSDIQPSGRAIWEQFF

v_call: TRBV4-3
d_call: TRBD2
clone_size: few
j_call: TRBJ2-6
cdr3_nt: TGCGCCAGCAGCCAAGGCGGGGGGGCTGGGGCCAACGGCCTGACTTTC
cdr3_aa: CASSQGGGAGANGLTF

v_call: TRBV29-1
d_call: TRBD2
clone_size: few
j_call: TRBJ2-5
cdr3_nt: TGCAGCGTCTCGACACACTTACCCGGGACTAGCGGGAGGGCCGGGCAAGAGACCCAGTACTTC
cdr3_aa: CSVSTHLPGTSGRAGQETQYF

v_call: TRBV5-1
d_call: TRBD1
clone_size: few
j_call: TRBJ1-2
cdr3_nt: TGCGCCAGCAGCTTGGGGACAGGAGCTAACTATGGCTACACCTTC
cdr3_aa: CASSLGTGANYGYTF

v_call: TRBV6-1
d_call: .
clone_size: .
j_call: TRBJ1-5
cdr3_nt: TGTGCCAGCAGTGACCAATTACTAAGGCCCCAGCATTTT
cdr3_aa: CASSDQLLRPQHF

v_call: TRBV5-1
d_call: TRBD1
clone_size: .
j_call: TRBJ2-1
cdr3_nt: TGCGCCAGCAGGGGAGGGACAGGGTTCTACAATGAGCAGTTCTTC
cdr3_aa: CASRGGTGFYNEQFF

v_call: TRBV19
d_call: .
clone_size: .
j_call: TRBJ1-2
cdr3_nt: TGTGCCAGTAGTATAAACAGGGATTATGGCTACATCTTC
cdr3_aa: CASSINRDYGYIF

v_call: TRBV7-9
d_call: .
clone_size: once
j_call: TRBJ2-5
cdr3_nt: TGTTCCAGCAGCCCCGGGGGAGAGACCCAGTACTTC
cdr3_aa: CSSSPGGETQYF

v_call: TRBV11-3
d_call: .
clone_size: .
j_call: TRBJ2-7
cdr3_nt: TGTGCCAGCAGCCAAGAACGGGGCTACGAGCAGTACTTC
cdr3_aa: CASSQERGYEQYF

v_call: TRBV5-1
d_call: TRBD1
clone_size: .
j_call: TRBJ1-5
cdr3_nt: TGCGCCAGCAGCTCGGGGACAGGCAATCAGCCCCAGCATTTT
cdr3_aa: CASSSGTGNQPQHF

v_call: TRBV11-2
d_call: TRBD2
clone_size: .
j_call: TRBJ2-7
cdr3_nt: TGTGCCTCCGGGACTAGCGGGAGGAGCTACGAGCAGTACTTC
cdr3_aa: CASGTSGRSYEQYF

v_call: TRBV5-1
d_call: .
clone_size: .
j_call: TRBJ1-6
cdr3_nt: TGCGCCAGCAGCTTGGTGGGAGATAATTCACCCCTCCACTTT
cdr3_aa: CASSLVGDNSPLHF

v_call: TRBV12-1
d_call: .
clone_size: .
j_call: TRBJ1-1
cdr3_nt: TGTGCCAGCAGCTCCCCGGACTTGAACACTGAAGCTTTCTTT
cdr3_aa: CASSSPDLNTEAFF

v_call: TRBV27
d_call: TRBD1
clone_size: .
j_call: TRBJ1-6
cdr3_nt: TGTGCCAGCAGTTTTCATCGGACAGGGTCGAATTCACCCCTCCACTTT
cdr3_aa: CASSFHRTGSNSPLHF

v_call: TRBV25-1
d_call: .
clone_size: .
j_call: TRBJ1-4
cdr3_nt: TGTGCCAGCAGTGAAGCTAATTTCGGGGAACTGTTTTTT
cdr3_aa: CASSEANFGELFF